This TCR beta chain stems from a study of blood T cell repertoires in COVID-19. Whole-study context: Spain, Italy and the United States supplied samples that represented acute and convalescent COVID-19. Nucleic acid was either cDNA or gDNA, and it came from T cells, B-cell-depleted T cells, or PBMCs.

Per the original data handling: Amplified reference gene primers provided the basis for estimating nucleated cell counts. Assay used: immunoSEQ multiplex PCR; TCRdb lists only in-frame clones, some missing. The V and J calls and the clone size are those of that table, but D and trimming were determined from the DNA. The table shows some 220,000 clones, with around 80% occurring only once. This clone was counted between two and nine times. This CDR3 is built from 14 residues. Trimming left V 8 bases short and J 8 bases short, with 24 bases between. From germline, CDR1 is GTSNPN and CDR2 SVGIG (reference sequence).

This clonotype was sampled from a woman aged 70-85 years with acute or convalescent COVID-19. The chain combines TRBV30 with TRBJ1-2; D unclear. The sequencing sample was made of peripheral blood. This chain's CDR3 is CARASGGRTGGYTF. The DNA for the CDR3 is TGTGCCCGAGCCTCAGGAGGTCGGACGGGGGGCTACACCTTC.